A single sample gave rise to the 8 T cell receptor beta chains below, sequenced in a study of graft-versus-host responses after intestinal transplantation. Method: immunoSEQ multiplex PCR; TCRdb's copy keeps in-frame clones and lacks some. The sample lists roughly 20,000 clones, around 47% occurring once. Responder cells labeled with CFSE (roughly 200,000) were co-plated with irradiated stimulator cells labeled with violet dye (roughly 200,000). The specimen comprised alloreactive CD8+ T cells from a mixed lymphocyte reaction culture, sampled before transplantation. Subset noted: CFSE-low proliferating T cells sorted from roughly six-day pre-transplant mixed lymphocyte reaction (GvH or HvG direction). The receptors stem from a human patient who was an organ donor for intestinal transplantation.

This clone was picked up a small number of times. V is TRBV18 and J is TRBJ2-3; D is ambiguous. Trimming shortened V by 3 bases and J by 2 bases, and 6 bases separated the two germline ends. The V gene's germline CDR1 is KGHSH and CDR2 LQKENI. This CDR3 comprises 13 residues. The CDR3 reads CASSPAFTDTQYF. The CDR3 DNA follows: TGTGCCAGCTCACCCGCCTTCACAGATACGCAGTATTTT.

In DNA form, the CDR3 reads TGTGCCAGCAGTCTCTTGTGGAGGACCGGGGAGCTGTTTTTT. Residues: CASSLLWRTGELFF. V is TRBV27 and J is TRBJ2-2, with D perhaps TRBD2 (5 bases). Trimming removed 5 bases from V and 5 bases from J, with 12 bases in between. Germline V gives CDR1 MNHEY, CDR2 SMNVEV (reference sequence). CDR3 size: 14 residues.

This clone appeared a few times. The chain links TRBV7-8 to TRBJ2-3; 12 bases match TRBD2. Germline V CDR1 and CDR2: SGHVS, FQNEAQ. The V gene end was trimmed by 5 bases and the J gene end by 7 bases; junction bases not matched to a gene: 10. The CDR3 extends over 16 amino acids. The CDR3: CASSGHTSGRRHTQYF. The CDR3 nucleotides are TGTGCCAGCAGCGGACATACTAGCGGGAGGCGACATACGCAGTATTTT.

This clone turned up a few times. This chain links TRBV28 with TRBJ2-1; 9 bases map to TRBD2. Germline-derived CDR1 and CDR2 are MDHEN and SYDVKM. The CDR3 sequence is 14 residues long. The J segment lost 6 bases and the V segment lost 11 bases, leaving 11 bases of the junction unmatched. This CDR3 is CASTGTSIINEQFF. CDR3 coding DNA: TGTGCCTCGACCGGGACTAGCATAATCAATGAGCAGTTCTTC.

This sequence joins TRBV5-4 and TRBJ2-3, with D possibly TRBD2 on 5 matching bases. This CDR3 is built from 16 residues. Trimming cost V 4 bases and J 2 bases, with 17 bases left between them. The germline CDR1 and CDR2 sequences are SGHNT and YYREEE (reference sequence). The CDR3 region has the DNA TGTGCCAGCAGCCCCCCCCGGACTGAACCCACAGATACGCAGTATTTT. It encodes CASSPPRTEPTDTQYF.

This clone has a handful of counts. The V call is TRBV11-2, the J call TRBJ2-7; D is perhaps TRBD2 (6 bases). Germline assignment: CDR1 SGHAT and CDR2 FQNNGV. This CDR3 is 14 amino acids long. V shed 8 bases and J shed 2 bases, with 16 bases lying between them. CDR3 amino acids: CASGGGDATYEQYF. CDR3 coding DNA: TGTGCCAGCGGCGGAGGGGACGCCACCTACGAGCAGTACTTC.

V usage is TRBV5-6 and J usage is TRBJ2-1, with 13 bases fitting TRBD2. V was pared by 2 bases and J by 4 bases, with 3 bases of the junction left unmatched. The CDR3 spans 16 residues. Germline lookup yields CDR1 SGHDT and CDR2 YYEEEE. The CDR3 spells CASSFGLAGVYNEQFF. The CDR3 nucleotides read TGTGCCAGCAGCTTCGGACTAGCGGGAGTATACAATGAGCAGTTCTTC. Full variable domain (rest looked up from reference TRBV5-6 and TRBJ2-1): DAGVTQSPTHLIKTRGQQVTLRCSPKSGHDTVSWYQQALGQGPQFIFQYYEEEERQRGNFPDRFSGHQFPNYSSELNVNALLLGDSALYLCASSFGLAGVYNEQFFGPGTRLTVL.

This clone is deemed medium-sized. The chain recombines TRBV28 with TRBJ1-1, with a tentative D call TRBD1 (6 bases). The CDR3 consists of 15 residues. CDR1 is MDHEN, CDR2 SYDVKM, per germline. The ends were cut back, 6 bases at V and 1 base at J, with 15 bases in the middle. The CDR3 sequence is CASRWDAGANTEAFF. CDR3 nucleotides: TGTGCCAGCAGATGGGATGCGGGGGCGAACACTGAAGCTTTCTTT.